This is a list of T cell receptor beta chains from one sample in a study of OX40 agonist ivuxolimab in advanced cancers. Libraries were prepared by immunoSEQ multiplex PCR; TCRdb keeps only in-frame clonotypes and omits some of them. The sample comprises tens of thousands of clones, 82% of which are singletons, and approximately 6.9% rests with the top ten. Material: CD4+ or CD8+ T cells sorted from blood, obtained in a trial of the OX40 agonist ivuxolimab. The origin of the receptors is an adult with an advanced solid tumor such as melanoma, head and neck, liver or kidney cancer. The CDR3 runs from the conserved cysteine through the conserved F or W. A D gene is named only where the DNA matches it firmly. Rows give clone size only sometimes, using once, few, many, or a class for an expanded clone.

j_call v_call d_call clone_size cdr3_aa cdr3_nt
TRBJ2-1 TRBV5-6 TRBD2 - CASSFLLAGESGNEQFF TGTGCCAGCAGCTTCCTATTAGCGGGAGAGTCAGGCAATGAGCAGTTCTTC
TRBJ1-2 TRBV27 TRBD1 - CASSLYQGAGYTF TGTGCCAGCAGTTTATACCAGGGGGCAGGCTACACCTTC
TRBJ2-1 TRBV15 - - CATSRSRGLTEQFF TGTGCCACCAGCAGATCCCGAGGGCTCACCGAGCAGTTCTTC
TRBJ1-2 TRBV4-1 TRBD1 - CASSPRTGGGGYTF TGCGCCAGCAGCCCCCGGACAGGGGGCGGTGGCTACACCTTC
TRBJ1-1 TRBV19 - - CATQQGRIGTEAFF TGTGCCACACAACAGGGTCGTATCGGGACTGAAGCTTTCTTT
TRBJ2-7 TRBV10-3 - - CAIRRDTDEQYF TGTGCCATCAGGAGGGACACCGACGAGCAGTACTTC
TRBJ2-6 TRBV6-1 - - CATKGVTGANVLTF TGTGCCACCAAGGGGGTAACGGGGGCCAACGTCCTGACTTTC
TRBJ2-7 TRBV10-3 - - CAISESDSWEQYF TGTGCCATCAGTGAGTCGGACTCCTGGGAGCAGTACTTC
TRBJ1-5 TRBV2 - - CASSEAGRLNQPQHF TGTGCCAGCAGTGAAGCGGGCAGACTCAATCAGCCCCAGCATTTT
TRBJ1-2 TRBV18 - - CASSPPSNYGYTF TGTGCCAGCTCACCACCATCTAACTATGGCTACACCTTC
TRBJ1-5 TRBV19 - - CASKVNVDSNQPQHF TGTGCCAGTAAGGTTAATGTCGATAGCAATCAGCCCCAGCATTTT
TRBJ1-2 TRBV7-9 - few CASTLAGFFDGYTF TGTGCCAGCACGCTAGCAGGGTTTTTTGATGGCTACACCTTC
TRBJ2-1 TRBV6-1 TRBD2 - CASSTGLAGAGEQFF TGTGCCAGCAGTACGGGACTAGCGGGAGCGGGTGAGCAGTTCTTC
TRBJ1-1 TRBV18 - - CASSPGTDFLNTEAFF TGTGCCAGCTCACCGGGCACGGACTTTTTGAACACTGAAGCTTTCTTT
TRBJ2-7 TRBV19 TRBD2 - CASSSPGLAGGHYEQYF TGTGCCAGTAGTAGCCCGGGACTAGCGGGAGGGCACTACGAGCAGTACTTC
TRBJ2-7 TRBV6-5 - - CASSFRGSIEQYF TGTGCCAGCAGTTTTCGGGGATCCATCGAGCAGTACTTC